This TCR beta chain was retrieved from a study of cytomegalovirus exposure and HLA in healthy donors. Study in general: Earlier sequencing of 150 million to 200 million T cells yielded around 100 million unique TCR beta sequences.

PCR amplification relied on 60 Vbeta primers (plus 13 Jbeta primers). Method: immunoSEQ multiplex PCR; TCRdb's copy keeps in-frame clones and lacks some. The sample contains roughly 63,000 clones, approximately 71% of which appear only once. V gave up 3 bases and J gave up 6 bases, with 18 bases separating them. Germline CDR1 and CDR2: GTSNPN and SVGIG (reference sequence). The CDR3 contains 14 residues. Turning to this clone: The target antigen is unknown.

Study-wide points: Earlier results showed most TCR beta V segments being productive about 87% or about 30% of the time. Analyzed later, association rates of TCRs varied across HLA loci, with DRB1 most and HLA-C fewest.

This receptor was identified in a man aged 45-60 years in good health and CMV-seropositive. The chain carries TRBV30 and TRBJ2-7; D is perhaps TRBD2 (7 bases). The sample was PBMCs. This CDR3 is CAWRGGWRGLEQYF. DNA for the CDR3: TGTGCCTGGAGAGGGGGGTGGCGGGGGCTCGAGCAGTACTTC.